These 14 T cell receptor beta chains originate from one sample sequenced in a study of T cells in Graves' hyperthyroidism and ophthalmopathy. Amplified TCR beta CDR3 regions came from RNA transcripts. Initially, a first-round RT-PCR of the TCR CDR3 employed the HTBI primer set. TCRdb re-analysed the multiplex PCR reads in MiXCR, keeping a single row per CDR3 protein. This sample has about 600,000 distinct CDR3 sequences; roughly a sixth occur once, and the top ten carry around 3.5%. Sequencing was done on a sample of blood. All receptors come from a woman in her forties with Graves' ophthalmopathy.

At least ten counts were recorded for this clonotype. The gene calls are TRBV18 and TRBJ2-5; 7 bases are shared with TRBD1. The trim removed 3 bases at V and 1 base at J, leaving 2 bases unmatched. Germline V gene data show CDR1 as KGHSH and CDR2 as LQKENI. The CDR3 has 14 residues. The CDR3 DNA reads TGTGCCAGCTCACCGACAGGGTTCCAAGAGACCCAGTACTTC. Translating gives CASSPTGFQETQYF.

This clonotype was picked up many times. V and J are TRBV2 and TRBJ2-7; a weak D match, TRBD2 (6 bases). The V and J ends lost 8 bases and 0 bases respectively, with 17 bases between them. This CDR3 has 15 amino acids. In germline, CDR1 is SNHLY, CDR2 FYNNEI. CDR3: CASGDRDSFSYEQYF. Written as DNA, the CDR3 is TGTGCCAGCGGAGACCGGGACTCCTTCTCCTACGAGCAGTACTTC.

This clonotype was recorded at least ten times. The gene calls are TRBV11-2 and TRBJ2-1, with D unclear. The CDR3 contains 14 residues. The V and J ends lost 5 bases and 8 bases respectively, with 16 bases between them. The germline CDR1 and CDR2 sequences are SGHAT and FQNNGV. CDR3 DNA: TGTGCCAGCAGCGCCCAAGGCGTGGGCGATGAGCAGTTCTTC. Its protein product is CASSAQGVGDEQFF.

This clonotype appeared many times. This chain joins TRBV7-2 and TRBJ2-3, with 7 bases fitting TRBD2. With V trimmed by 1 base and J by 1 base, 8 bases remained unmatched. Germline V gene sequence: CDR1 SGHTA, CDR2 FQGNSA. CDR3 size: 17 residues. CDR3 nucleotides: TGTGCCAGCAGCTTAGGGTCGAGCAGCGGGGGCACAGATACGCAGTATTTT. This translates into CASSLGSSSGGTDTQYF. Full variable domain (missing parts from reference TRBV7-2 and TRBJ2-3): GAGVSQSPSNKVTEKGKDVELRCDPISGHTALYWYRQSLGQGLEFLIYFQGNSAPDKSGLPSDRFSAERTGGSVSTLTIQRTQQEDSAVYLCASSLGSSSGGTDTQYFGPGTRLTVL.

The rearrangement uses TRBV6-1 and TRBJ2-4; possible D gene TRBD2, 5 bases. V lost 4 bases and J 9 bases, leaving 13 bases between the germline ends. The CDR3 extends over 13 amino acids. The germline V gene has CDR1 MNHNS and CDR2 SASEGT. The CDR3 DNA is TGTGCCAGCAGTGCCGGGAAGGTAGGCATTCAGTACTTC. It encodes CASSAGKVGIQYF.

Ten or more counts support this clonotype. The V call is TRBV20-1, the J call TRBJ2-1; D is uncertain. This CDR3 is 11 amino acids long. Deletions cut 5 bases from V and 0 bases from J, with 2 bases between. Germline CDR1 and CDR2: DFQATT and SNEGSKA (reference sequence). For the CDR3, the DNA is TGCAGTGCTGACTCCTACAATGAGCAGTTCTTC. This codes for CSADSYNEQFF.

This chain links TRBV4-1 with TRBJ2-1; 9 nucleotides align to TRBD2. The CDR3 covers 20 residues. V shed 1 base, J shed 1 base, and the junction held 14 bases outside the gene matches. The germline gives CDR1 MGHRA, CDR2 YSYEKL. The CDR3 region has the DNA TGCGCCAGCAGCCAAGGCGCAAAGGGAGCGGGAGGACGTTCCTACAATGAGCAGTTCTTC. This gives the protein CASSQGAKGAGGRSYNEQFF.

V gene TRBV25-1 combines with J gene TRBJ1-1; D not resolved. The CDR3 has 14 amino acids. The V end was cut by 3 bases, the J end by 4 bases, with 12 bases between. CDR1 is MGHDK and CDR2 is SYGVNS in the germline V gene. DNA of the CDR3: TGTGCCAGCAGTGACGCAGCCGGACCCACTGAAGCTTTCTTT. Residues: CASSDAAGPTEAFF.

At least ten counts were recorded for this clonotype. V is TRBV5-5 and J is TRBJ2-3; D possibly corresponds to TRBD1 (7 bases). Germline values: CDR1 SGHKS, CDR2 YYEKEE (reference sequence). The V and J ends lost 2 bases and 4 bases respectively, with 11 bases between them. This CDR3 has 14 amino acids. CDR3 in amino acids: CASSFIRGADTQYF. The CDR3 DNA follows: TGTGCCAGCAGCTTTATCAGGGGGGCAGATACGCAGTATTTT. Looking up the rest from reference TRBV5-5 and TRBJ2-3 gives the full variable domain: DAGVTQSPTHLIKTRGQQVTLRCSPISGHKSVSWYQQVLGQGPQFIFQYYEKEERGRGNFPDRFSARQFPNYSSELNVNALLLGDSALYLCASSFIRGADTQYFGPGTRLTVL.

This clonotype was observed many times. V gene TRBV11-3 combines with J gene TRBJ2-3; unclear D gene. This CDR3 region has 14 residues. CDR1 and CDR2 (germline): SGHNT, YENEEA. The ends were cut back, 3 bases at V and 2 bases at J, with 9 bases in the middle. The CDR3 sequence: CASSFPGFTDTQYF. The CDR3 DNA follows: TGTGCCAGCAGCTTTCCCGGATTCACAGATACGCAGTATTTT.

This clonotype was seen at least ten times. This chain uses TRBV12-3 or TRBV12-4 with TRBJ1-3; D ambiguous. This CDR3 contains 14 residues. Trimming removed 2 bases at V and 0 bases at J, with 5 bases between. The CDR3 protein is CASSLTSSGNTIYF. The CDR3 DNA is TGTGCCAGCAGTTTAACGAGCTCTGGAAACACCATATATTTT.

Only a few counts were recorded for this clonotype. The chain employs TRBV7-9 and TRBJ2-2; either TRBD1 or TRBD2 may supply D (5 bases each). Deletions cut 3 bases from V and 4 bases from J, with 9 bases between. Germline-derived CDR1 and CDR2 are SEHNR and FQNEAQ (reference sequence). There are 14 residues in the CDR3. The CDR3, as DNA: TGTGCCAGCAGCTTCCATGGGGGCACCGGGGAGCTGTTTTTT. Translating gives CASSFHGGTGELFF.

The chain recombines TRBV15 with TRBJ2-5, with D tentatively TRBD2 (5 bases). V lost 3 bases, J lost 2 bases, and 16 bases lay in between. Per germline, CDR1 LNHNV and CDR2 YYDKDF (reference sequence). This CDR3 is 16 amino acids long. The CDR3 region is CATSRVTFGKQETQYF. CDR3 DNA sequence: TGTGCCACCAGCAGGGTAACTTTCGGGAAGCAAGAGACCCAGTACTTC. Full variable domain (outside the CDR3, taken from reference TRBV15 and TRBJ2-5): DAMVIQNPRYQVTQFGKPVTLSCSQTLNHNVMYWYQQKSSQAPKLLFHYYDKDFNNEADTPDNFQSRRPNTSFCFLDIRSPGLGDTAMYLCATSRVTFGKQETQYFGPGTRLLVL.

The chain carries TRBV5-1 and TRBJ2-3; D uncertain. CDR3 size: 13 residues. V was cut by 2 bases and J by 1 base, with 5 bases left in between. Germline V CDR1 and CDR2: SGHRS, YFSETQ. The CDR3 DNA is TGCGCCAGCAGCTTTAAGGGCACAGATACGCAGTATTTT. Amino acid sequence: CASSFKGTDTQYF.